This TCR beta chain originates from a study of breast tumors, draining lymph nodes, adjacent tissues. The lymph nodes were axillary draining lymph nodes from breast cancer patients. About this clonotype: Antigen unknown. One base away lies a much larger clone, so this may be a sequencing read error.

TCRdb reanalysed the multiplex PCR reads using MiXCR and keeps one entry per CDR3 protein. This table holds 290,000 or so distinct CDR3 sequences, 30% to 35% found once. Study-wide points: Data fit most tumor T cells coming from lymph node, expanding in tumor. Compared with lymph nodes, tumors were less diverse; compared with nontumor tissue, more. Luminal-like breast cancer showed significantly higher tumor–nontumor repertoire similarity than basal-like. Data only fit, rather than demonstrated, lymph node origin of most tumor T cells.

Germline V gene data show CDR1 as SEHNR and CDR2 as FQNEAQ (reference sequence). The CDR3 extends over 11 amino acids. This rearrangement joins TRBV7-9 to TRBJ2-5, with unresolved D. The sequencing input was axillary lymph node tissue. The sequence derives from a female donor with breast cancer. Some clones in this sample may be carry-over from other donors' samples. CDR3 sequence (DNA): TGTGCCAGCAGCTTAATGGAGACCCGGTACTTC. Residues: CASSLMETRYF.